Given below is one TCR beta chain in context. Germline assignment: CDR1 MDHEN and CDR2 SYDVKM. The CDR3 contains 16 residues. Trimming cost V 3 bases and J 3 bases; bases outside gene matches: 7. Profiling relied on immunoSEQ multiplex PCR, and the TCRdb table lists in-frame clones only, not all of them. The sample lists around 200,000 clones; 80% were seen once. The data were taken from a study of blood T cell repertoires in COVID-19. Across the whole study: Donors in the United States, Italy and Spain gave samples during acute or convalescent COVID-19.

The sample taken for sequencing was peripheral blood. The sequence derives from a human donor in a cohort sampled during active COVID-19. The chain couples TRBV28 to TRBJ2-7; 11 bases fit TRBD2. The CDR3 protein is CASSFRTSGSFYEQYF. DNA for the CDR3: TGTGCCAGCAGTTTTAGGACTAGCGGGTCCTTCTACGAGCAGTACTTC.